This record covers a single T cell receptor beta chain. Trimming removed 3 bases from V and 5 bases from J; junction bases left unmatched: 3. Per germline, CDR1 LNHNV and CDR2 YYDKDF (reference sequence). The CDR3 totals 15 residues. The data originate from a study of technical replicates of blood from a handful of donors. Data came from immunoSEQ multiplex PCR; TCRdb stores just in-frame clones and leaves some out. The table shows 67,000 or so clones, with about 95% occurring only once. Source material: T cells isolated from PBMCs. The rearrangement uses TRBV15 and TRBJ1-4; 10 bases fit TRBD1. The receptor was derived from a human donor in good health. The CDR3 DNA reads TGTGCCACCAGCAGGGGGGGACAGGGGAATGAAAAACTGTTTTTT. It codes for CATSRGGQGNEKLFF.